This TCR beta chain was recovered during a study of monozygotic twins with inflammatory bowel disease. In regard to this clonotype: Antigen unknown.

Study-wide points: TCRbeta diversity (inverse Simpson) was lower in IBD patients than in healthy co-twins.

There are 15 residues in the CDR3. TCRdb re-called the 5' RACE reads, yielding one record per CDR3 amino acid sequence without DNA. This sample lists over 110,000 distinct CDR3 sequences; its ten largest clones have 2% to 3%. This rearrangement joins TRBV12-3 or TRBV12-4 to TRBJ2-1; TCRdb names TRBD1, which stays unverified in the absence of DNA. Sequenced input: blood. This receptor was taken from a human donor with ulcerative colitis or Crohn's disease, or a healthy co-twin of an affected twin (not recorded which). The CDR3 spells CASSPPPGSYNEQFF.